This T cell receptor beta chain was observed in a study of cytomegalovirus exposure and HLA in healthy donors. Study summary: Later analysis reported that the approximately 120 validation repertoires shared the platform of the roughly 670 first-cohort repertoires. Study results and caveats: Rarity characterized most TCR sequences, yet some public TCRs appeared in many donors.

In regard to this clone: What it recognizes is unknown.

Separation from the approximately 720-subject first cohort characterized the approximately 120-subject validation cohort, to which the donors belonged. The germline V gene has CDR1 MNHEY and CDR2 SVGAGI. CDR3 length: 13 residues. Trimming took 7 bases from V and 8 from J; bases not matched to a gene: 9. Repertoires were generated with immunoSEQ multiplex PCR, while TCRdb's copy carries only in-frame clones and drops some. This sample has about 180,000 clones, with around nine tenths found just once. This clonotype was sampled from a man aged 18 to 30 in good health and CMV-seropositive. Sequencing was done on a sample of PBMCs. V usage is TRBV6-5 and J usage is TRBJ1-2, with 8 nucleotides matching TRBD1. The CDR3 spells CASTGAGGRGYTF. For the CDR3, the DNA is TGTGCCAGCACCGGGGCAGGGGGCCGCGGCTACACCTTC.